A selection of T cell receptor beta chains follows, all from one sample in a study of blood T cells in healthy people across ages. Using its own MiXCR run on the 5' RACE reads, TCRdb lists one record per CDR3 protein. In the table there are more than 650,000 distinct CDR3 sequences, roughly 20% of which are singletons. The sample taken for sequencing was blood. The receptor source for this set is a man between 65 and 85 years old in good health. Each CDR3 is given with its conserved first and last residue. D genes are given only for firm matches. Part of the rows lack a size; the others show once, few, many or a class for expanded clones.

clone size: few; V gene: TRBV12-3/TRBV12-4; J gene: TRBJ2-1; D gene: -; CDR3 protein: CASSKKQYNEQFF; CDR3 DNA: TGTGCCAGCAGTAAGAAGCAGTACAATGAGCAGTTCTTC
clone size: -; V gene: TRBV2; J gene: TRBJ2-1; D gene: -; CDR3 protein: CASRGWEQFF; CDR3 DNA: TGTGCCAGCAGGGGTTGGGAGCAGTTCTTC
clone size: few; V gene: TRBV29-1; J gene: TRBJ1-1; D gene: -; CDR3 protein: CSGGWGETEAFF; CDR3 DNA: TGCAGCGGGGGTTGGGGTGAGACTGAAGCTTTCTTT
clone size: -; V gene: TRBV20-1; J gene: TRBJ2-2; D gene: -; CDR3 protein: CSARYLGRTNTGELFF; CDR3 DNA: TGCAGTGCTAGGTATCTGGGACGGACGAACACCGGGGAGCTGTTTTTT
clone size: -; V gene: TRBV14; J gene: TRBJ1-6; D gene: -; CDR3 protein: CASSQVAGSSPLHF; CDR3 DNA: TGTGCCAGCAGCCAGGTGGCAGGGAGTTCACCCCTCCACTTT
clone size: -; V gene: TRBV28; J gene: TRBJ2-3; D gene: TRBD2; CDR3 protein: CASSFSGGGWDTQYF; CDR3 DNA: TGTGCCAGCAGCTTTAGCGGGGGCGGCTGGGATACGCAGTATTTT
clone size: few; V gene: TRBV28; J gene: TRBJ1-2; D gene: TRBD1; CDR3 protein: CASSTGGDNYGYTF; CDR3 DNA: TGTGCCAGCAGCACAGGGGGCGACAACTATGGCTACACCTTC
clone size: once; V gene: TRBV19; J gene: TRBJ2-1; D gene: TRBD1; CDR3 protein: CASSIEDRVGNEQFF; CDR3 DNA: TGTGCCAGTAGTATAGAGGACAGGGTCGGGAATGAGCAGTTCTTC
clone size: -; V gene: TRBV28; J gene: TRBJ2-3; D gene: TRBD2; CDR3 protein: CASSGGLDTQYF; CDR3 DNA: TGTGCCAGCAGCGGGGGGTTGGATACGCAGTATTTT
clone size: few; V gene: TRBV15; J gene: TRBJ1-2; D gene: TRBD1; CDR3 protein: CATSGTGLYGYTF; CDR3 DNA: TGTGCCACCAGCGGGACAGGGCTCTATGGCTACACCTTC
clone size: few; V gene: TRBV20-1; J gene: TRBJ2-5; D gene: -; CDR3 protein: CSARDRAYQETQYF; CDR3 DNA: TGCAGTGCTAGAGATAGGGCGTACCAAGAGACCCAGTACTTC
clone size: once; V gene: TRBV6-5; J gene: TRBJ2-7; D gene: TRBD2; CDR3 protein: CASSYSGTSGSYEQYF; CDR3 DNA: TGTGCCAGCAGTTACTCCGGGACTAGCGGTTCCTACGAGCAGTACTTC
clone size: -; V gene: TRBV20-1; J gene: TRBJ1-3; D gene: -; CDR3 protein: CSARDPLGRNTIYF; CDR3 DNA: TGCAGTGCTAGAGATCCCCTCGGTCGAAACACCATATATTTT
clone size: -; V gene: TRBV25-1; J gene: TRBJ1-4; D gene: -; CDR3 protein: CASSEQGTNEKLFF; CDR3 DNA: TGTGCCAGCAGTGAACAGGGAACTAATGAAAAACTGTTTTTT
clone size: few; V gene: TRBV24-1; J gene: TRBJ1-2; D gene: TRBD1; CDR3 protein: CATSEQGQGRHRYTF; CDR3 DNA: TGTGCCACCAGTGAACAAGGACAGGGACGGCATCGCTACACCTTC
clone size: many; V gene: TRBV12-3/TRBV12-4; J gene: TRBJ1-4; D gene: -; CDR3 protein: CASRSGWGGEKLFF; CDR3 DNA: TGTGCCAGCAGAAGCGGATGGGGAGGTGAAAAACTGTTTTTT
clone size: few; V gene: TRBV6-5; J gene: TRBJ2-5; D gene: -; CDR3 protein: CASSYGGVETQYF; CDR3 DNA: TGTGCCAGCAGTTACGGAGGGGTAGAGACCCAGTACTTC
clone size: -; V gene: TRBV18; J gene: TRBJ1-2; D gene: -; CDR3 protein: CASSPSVIKGYTF; CDR3 DNA: TGTGCCAGCTCTCCCTCGGTAATAAAGGGCTACACCTTC
clone size: few; V gene: TRBV29-1; J gene: TRBJ1-2; D gene: -; CDR3 protein: CSVTGIWEGYGYTF; CDR3 DNA: TGCAGCGTCACCGGGATCTGGGAGGGGTATGGCTACACCTTC
clone size: few; V gene: TRBV12-3/TRBV12-4; J gene: TRBJ2-5; D gene: TRBD2; CDR3 protein: CASTTTGGQETQYF; CDR3 DNA: TGTGCCAGCACGACGACGGGGGGCCAAGAGACCCAGTACTTC
clone size: -; V gene: TRBV11-2; J gene: TRBJ2-3; D gene: -; CDR3 protein: CTSSFRSPSTDTQYF; CDR3 DNA: TGTACCAGCAGCTTCCGCAGCCCCAGCACAGATACGCAGTATTTT
clone size: few; V gene: TRBV20-1; J gene: TRBJ2-3; D gene: -; CDR3 protein: CSASRLVGDTQYF; CDR3 DNA: TGCAGTGCTAGCCGACTAGTGGGAGATACGCAGTATTTT
clone size: few; V gene: TRBV24-1; J gene: TRBJ2-3; D gene: -; CDR3 protein: CATRDSSSTDTQYF; CDR3 DNA: TGTGCCACCAGGGACTCCTCTAGCACAGATACGCAGTATTTT
clone size: -; V gene: TRBV5-6; J gene: TRBJ1-3; D gene: -; CDR3 protein: CASSFISNSGNTIYF; CDR3 DNA: TGTGCCAGCAGCTTTATTTCTAACTCTGGAAACACCATATATTTT
clone size: few; V gene: TRBV10-2; J gene: TRBJ1-1; D gene: TRBD1; CDR3 protein: CASSETLLRGTEAFF; CDR3 DNA: TGCGCCAGCAGTGAGACCTTACTCAGGGGGACTGAAGCTTTCTTT
clone size: few; V gene: TRBV20-1; J gene: TRBJ2-5; D gene: TRBD2; CDR3 protein: CSAVAGGPGETQYF; CDR3 DNA: TGCAGTGCAGTAGCGGGAGGGCCCGGAGAGACCCAGTACTTC
clone size: few; V gene: TRBV6-5; J gene: TRBJ2-3; D gene: -; CDR3 protein: CASSYSVVARASTDTQYF; CDR3 DNA: TGTGCCAGCAGTTACAGTGTAGTAGCGAGGGCTAGCACAGATACGCAGTATTTT
clone size: few; V gene: TRBV5-1; J gene: TRBJ1-1; D gene: -; CDR3 protein: CASSLKANTEAFF; CDR3 DNA: TGCGCCAGCAGCTTAAAAGCGAACACTGAAGCTTTCTTT
clone size: -; V gene: TRBV20-1; J gene: TRBJ2-1; D gene: TRBD2; CDR3 protein: CSARLPQREENEQFF; CDR3 DNA: TGCAGTGCTAGACTCCCCCAGCGGGAAGAAAATGAGCAGTTCTTC
clone size: few; V gene: TRBV20-1; J gene: TRBJ2-1; D gene: -; CDR3 protein: CSARERFNEQFF; CDR3 DNA: TGCAGTGCTAGAGAGCGGTTCAATGAGCAGTTCTTC
clone size: many; V gene: TRBV20-1; J gene: TRBJ2-3; D gene: TRBD2; CDR3 protein: CSAPGLGLADTQYF; CDR3 DNA: TGCAGTGCCCCGGGACTAGGCCTAGCAGATACGCAGTATTTT
clone size: many; V gene: TRBV7-2; J gene: TRBJ2-1; D gene: -; CDR3 protein: CASSLAANEQFF; CDR3 DNA: TGTGCCAGCAGCTTAGCGGCCAATGAGCAGTTCTTC
clone size: -; V gene: TRBV12-3/TRBV12-4; J gene: TRBJ1-5; D gene: -; CDR3 protein: CASSSTLGPQHF; CDR3 DNA: TGTGCCAGCAGCTCCACTTTAGGGCCCCAGCATTTT
clone size: few; V gene: TRBV2; J gene: TRBJ1-6; D gene: TRBD1; CDR3 protein: CASLRDRENSPLHF; CDR3 DNA: TGTGCCAGCCTACGGGACAGGGAGAATTCACCCCTCCACTTT
clone size: few; V gene: TRBV12-3/TRBV12-4; J gene: TRBJ2-1; D gene: -; CDR3 protein: CASSRTINEQFF; CDR3 DNA: TGTGCCAGCAGTAGGACTATCAATGAGCAGTTCTTC
clone size: -; V gene: TRBV6-2/TRBV6-3; J gene: TRBJ2-5; D gene: -; CDR3 protein: CASSSVLGARETQYF; CDR3 DNA: TGTGCCAGCAGTTCCGTGCTGGGGGCTAGGGAGACCCAGTACTTC
clone size: -; V gene: TRBV5-1; J gene: TRBJ2-6; D gene: TRBD1; CDR3 protein: CASSQDRVSGANVLTF; CDR3 DNA: TGCGCCAGCAGCCAAGACAGGGTCTCTGGGGCCAACGTCCTGACTTTC
clone size: -; V gene: TRBV20-1; J gene: TRBJ1-3; D gene: TRBD1; CDR3 protein: CSARVTGGGNTIYF; CDR3 DNA: TGCAGTGCTAGAGTGACAGGGGGAGGAAACACCATATATTTT
clone size: -; V gene: TRBV5-1; J gene: TRBJ2-3; D gene: -; CDR3 protein: CASSLGNSGATDTQYF; CDR3 DNA: TGCGCCAGCAGCTTGGGAAATTCAGGAGCCACAGATACGCAGTATTTT
clone size: -; V gene: TRBV2; J gene: TRBJ2-1; D gene: TRBD2; CDR3 protein: CASTLAGGLQNEQFF; CDR3 DNA: TGTGCCAGCACACTAGCGGGGGGACTACAAAATGAGCAGTTCTTC
clone size: -; V gene: TRBV18; J gene: TRBJ2-7; D gene: -; CDR3 protein: CASSVDESYEQYF; CDR3 DNA: TGTGCCAGCTCAGTAGACGAATCATACGAGCAGTACTTC
clone size: few; V gene: TRBV15; J gene: TRBJ1-1; D gene: -; CDR3 protein: CATSRGPPDSPYAEAFF; CDR3 DNA: TGTGCCACCAGCAGAGGCCCTCCCGACAGCCCTTATGCTGAAGCTTTCTTT
clone size: many; V gene: TRBV28; J gene: TRBJ2-7; D gene: TRBD2; CDR3 protein: CASSGAGGGSYEQYF; CDR3 DNA: TGTGCCAGCAGTGGAGCGGGGGGCGGGTCCTACGAGCAGTACTTC
clone size: -; V gene: TRBV5-6; J gene: TRBJ2-3; D gene: TRBD2; CDR3 protein: CASSPPAGGFSDKQYF; CDR3 DNA: TGTGCCAGCAGCCCTCCAGCGGGAGGCTTTTCGGATAAGCAGTATTTT
clone size: -; V gene: TRBV7-8; J gene: TRBJ1-2; D gene: TRBD1; CDR3 protein: CASSLAGQEKGYTF; CDR3 DNA: TGTGCCAGCAGCTTAGCCGGACAGGAGAAAGGCTACACCTTC
clone size: -; V gene: TRBV20-1; J gene: TRBJ1-2; D gene: -; CDR3 protein: CSAQRDGYTF; CDR3 DNA: TGCAGTGCGCAAAGGGATGGCTACACCTTC
clone size: many; V gene: TRBV5-8; J gene: TRBJ2-1; D gene: TRBD2; CDR3 protein: CASSHEGLASNEQFF; CDR3 DNA: TGTGCCAGCAGCCACGAGGGACTAGCGAGCAATGAGCAGTTCTTC
clone size: -; V gene: TRBV4-1; J gene: TRBJ1-2; D gene: -; CDR3 protein: CASSQDPGENYGYTF; CDR3 DNA: TGCGCCAGCAGCCAAGACCCAGGGGAAAACTATGGCTACACCTTC
clone size: -; V gene: TRBV5-5; J gene: TRBJ1-1; D gene: -; CDR3 protein: CASIGEEEGAFF; CDR3 DNA: TGTGCCAGCATCGGAGAGGAGGAGGGAGCTTTCTTT
clone size: few; V gene: TRBV20-1; J gene: TRBJ2-3; D gene: -; CDR3 protein: CSARSQSTDTQYF; CDR3 DNA: TGCAGTGCTAGGTCGCAGAGCACAGATACGCAGTATTTT
clone size: few; V gene: TRBV20-1; J gene: TRBJ1-3; D gene: TRBD1; CDR3 protein: CSAYSGTGENTIYF; CDR3 DNA: TGCAGTGCTTATTCCGGGACAGGGGAAAACACCATATATTTT
clone size: -; V gene: TRBV3-1; J gene: TRBJ2-4; D gene: -; CDR3 protein: CASSQAWRGRTKNIQYF; CDR3 DNA: TGTGCCAGCAGCCAAGCGTGGAGGGGAAGGACCAAAAACATTCAGTACTTC
clone size: -; V gene: TRBV29-1; J gene: TRBJ1-2; D gene: -; CDR3 protein: CSVEQGISYGYTF; CDR3 DNA: TGCAGCGTTGAACAGGGAATCAGCTATGGCTACACCTTC